The rows below give T cell receptor beta chains drawn from one sample of a study of identical twins. TCRdb re-called the 5' RACE reads with MiXCR, one entry per CDR3 protein. Among just under 550,000 distinct CDR3 sequences listed, roughly 15% were seen once. The same data also went into a second study, on yellow fever vaccine responses in identical twins.

What was sequenced was CD4+ T cells sorted from blood. Receptor source: a woman aged 18-29 years in good health. The CDR3 runs from the conserved cysteine through the conserved F or W. The D gene is left open where the match is weak. The size field is filled for only some rows; it gives once, few, many or a size class.

CASSQDSSRYQPQHF TGTGCCAGCAGCCAAGATTCTTCCCGATATCAGCCCCAGCATTTT TRBJ1-5 TRBV3-1 - -
CASSLSGGYSYEQYF TGTGCCAGCAGCTTATCTGGGGGGTACTCCTACGAGCAGTACTTC TRBJ2-7 TRBV7-9 - -
CASSPETSGSYEQYF TGTGCCAGCTCACCCGAGACTAGCGGGAGCTACGAGCAGTACTTC TRBJ2-7 TRBV18 TRBD2 -
CASSTQGAVDEQFF TGTGCCAGCAGCACACAGGGGGCGGTCGATGAGCAGTTCTTC TRBJ2-1 TRBV11-2 TRBD1 few
CSVLLPPYEQYF TGCAGCGTATTATTACCCCCCTACGAGCAGTACTTC TRBJ2-7 TRBV29-1 - few
CASSPIAGGGTDTQYF TGTGCCAGCAGCCCGATAGCGGGAGGGGGCACAGATACGCAGTATTTT TRBJ2-3 TRBV7-3 TRBD2 few
CASSPQGELNTGELFF TGTGCCAGCAGCCCCCAGGGGGAGCTAAACACCGGGGAGCTGTTTTTT TRBJ2-2 TRBV9 TRBD1 few
CSAGTSGRGNEQFF TGCAGTGCAGGAACTAGCGGGAGGGGTAATGAGCAGTTCTTC TRBJ2-1 TRBV20-1 TRBD2 -
CASGTTTSTDTQYF TGTGCCAGCGGGACAACCACTAGCACAGATACGCAGTATTTT TRBJ2-3 TRBV12-3/TRBV12-4 - many
CASSLARGPVVWYF TGCGCCAGCAGCTTGGCCAGGGGGCCTGTCGTCTGGTACTTC TRBJ2-7 TRBV5-1 TRBD1 -
CASSFVGPGGLFF TGTGCCAGCAGTTTTGTGGGACCCGGGGGGCTGTTTTTT TRBJ2-2 TRBV28 - -
CASSLRYSPYEQYF TGTGCCAGCAGTTTAAGGTACAGTCCCTACGAGCAGTACTTC TRBJ2-7 TRBV12-3/TRBV12-4 - -
CSAPWGETQYF TGCAGTGCCCCCTGGGGAGAGACCCAGTACTTC TRBJ2-5 TRBV20-1 - few
CASSKASGTYNEQFF TGTGCCAGTAGTAAAGCTAGCGGGACCTACAATGAGCAGTTCTTC TRBJ2-1 TRBV19 TRBD2 -
CASTRDRGRGKTQYF TGTGCCAGCACCCGGGACAGGGGGCGTGGGAAGACCCAGTACTTC TRBJ2-5 TRBV12-3/TRBV12-4 TRBD1 few
CASRGASLYGYTF TGTGCCAGCCGAGGGGCATCCCTCTATGGCTACACCTTC TRBJ1-2 TRBV27 - -
CSARDGRAGTDTQYF TGCAGTGCTAGGGACGGGAGGGCCGGAACAGATACGCAGTATTTT TRBJ2-3 TRBV20-1 TRBD2 -
CSARDQQRIANEQFF TGCAGTGCTAGAGATCAGCAGCGGATAGCCAATGAGCAGTTCTTC TRBJ2-1 TRBV20-1 - -
CASSPRAGTRTEAFF TGTGCCAGTAGTCCCCGTGCAGGGACGCGAACTGAAGCTTTCTTT TRBJ1-1 TRBV19 - -
CASSHGKDEQFF TGCGCCAGCAGCCATGGTAAGGATGAGCAGTTCTTC TRBJ2-1 TRBV4-1 - few
CASSYSKATNEKLFF TGTGCCAGCAGTTACTCAAAGGCAACTAATGAAAAACTGTTTTTT TRBJ1-4 TRBV6-2/TRBV6-3 - -
CASSLALASETQYF TGTGCCAGCAGCTTAGCTCTCGCGTCGGAAACGCAGTATTTT TRBJ2-3 TRBV11-2 - few
CASRDGTGGASKNIQYF TGCGCCAGCAGGGACGGGACAGGGGGCGCATCCAAAAACATTCAGTACTTC TRBJ2-4 TRBV5-1 TRBD1 -
CASRVRGATDTQYF TGTGCCAGCAGAGTCCGGGGGGCCACAGATACGCAGTATTTT TRBJ2-3 TRBV12-3/TRBV12-4 - few
CSARRDSLNTEAFF TGCAGTGCTAGACGGGACAGTCTGAACACTGAAGCTTTCTTT TRBJ1-1 TRBV20-1 TRBD1 -
CASSFSGTFQFF TGTGCCAGCAGCTTTAGCGGGACTTTTCAGTTCTTC TRBJ2-1 TRBV5-6 TRBD2 few
CATSLFDTQYF TGTGCCACCTCCCTTTTTGATACGCAGTATTTT TRBJ2-3 TRBV24-1 - -
CASSAQAGGWGNEQFF TGTGCCAGCAGCGCCCAAGCGGGGGGCTGGGGCAATGAGCAGTTCTTC TRBJ2-1 TRBV7-2 TRBD2 -
CASSSGLAVNEQFF TGTGCCAGTAGTTCGGGACTAGCGGTGAATGAGCAGTTCTTC TRBJ2-1 TRBV19 TRBD2 -
CASSPWTSGGPNEQFF TGTGCCAGCAGTCCTTGGACTAGCGGGGGGCCCAATGAGCAGTTCTTC TRBJ2-1 TRBV12-3/TRBV12-4 TRBD2 few
CASSAKPGLRLDEQFF TGTGCCAGCAGCGCGAAGCCGGGACTAAGGCTAGATGAGCAATTCTTC TRBJ2-1 TRBV9 TRBD2 -
CAISDGLSGANVLTF TGTGCCATCAGTGATGGTCTCTCTGGGGCCAACGTCCTGACTTTC TRBJ2-6 TRBV10-3 - -
CSAPGTTVGEQYF TGCAGTGCGCCCGGGACTACCGTCGGTGAGCAGTACTTC TRBJ2-7 TRBV20-1 TRBD2 few
CASRLAGGGYNEQFF TGTGCCAGCAGGTTAGCGGGAGGGGGGTACAATGAGCAGTTCTTC TRBJ2-1 TRBV28 TRBD2 few
CASSKDTGGETQYF TGTGCCAGCAGCAAAGATACAGGGGGGGAGACCCAGTACTTC TRBJ2-5 TRBV7-9 TRBD1 -
CASSSGQPNTGELFF TGCGCCAGCAGCTCCGGACAGCCGAACACCGGGGAGCTGTTTTTT TRBJ2-2 TRBV5-1 - many
CASSQDRTGVSYEQYF TGTGCCAGCAGCCAAGATCGAACGGGGGTATCCTACGAGCAGTACTTC TRBJ2-7 TRBV3-1 - many
CASSMTTSSGLGFFNEQFF TGTGCCAGTAGTATGACGACCTCCAGCGGGTTGGGTTTTTTCAATGAGCAGTTCTTC TRBJ2-1 TRBV19 - -
CASRLDSVNNEQFF TGTGCCAGCCGATTGGACAGCGTCAACAATGAGCAGTTCTTC TRBJ2-1 TRBV12-3/TRBV12-4 - -
CASSLGGTSGYEQYF TGTGCCAGCAGCTTGGGCGGCACTTCGGGCTACGAGCAGTACTTC TRBJ2-7 TRBV5-6 - many